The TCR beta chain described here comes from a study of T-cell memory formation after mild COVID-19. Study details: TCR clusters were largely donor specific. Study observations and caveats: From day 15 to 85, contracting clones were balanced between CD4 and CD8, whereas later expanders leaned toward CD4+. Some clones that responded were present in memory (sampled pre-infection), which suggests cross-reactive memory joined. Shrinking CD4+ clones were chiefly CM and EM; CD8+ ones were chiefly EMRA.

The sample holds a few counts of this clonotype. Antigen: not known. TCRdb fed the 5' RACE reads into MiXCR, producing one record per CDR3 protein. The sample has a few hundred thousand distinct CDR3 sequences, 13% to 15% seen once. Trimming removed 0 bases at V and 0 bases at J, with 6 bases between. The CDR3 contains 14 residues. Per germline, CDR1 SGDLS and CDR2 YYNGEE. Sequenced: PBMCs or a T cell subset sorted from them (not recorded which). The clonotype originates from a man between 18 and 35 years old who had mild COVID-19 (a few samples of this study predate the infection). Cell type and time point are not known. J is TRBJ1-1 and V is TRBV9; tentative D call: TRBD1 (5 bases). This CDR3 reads CASSVGTLNTEAFF. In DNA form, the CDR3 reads TGTGCCAGCAGCGTAGGGACACTGAACACTGAAGCTTTCTTT.